The 26 T cell receptor beta chains presented below share a single source sample, sequenced in a study of CD8 T cells in ankylosing spondylitis. General study findings and limits: Seemingly distinctive of ankylosing spondylitis blood was a TCR beta motif formed by eight highly homologous variants.

The antigens these receptors bind are not known. MiXCR, applied by TCRdb to the 5' RACE reads, yields one record per CDR3 protein. Of 390,000 or so distinct CDR3 sequences in the sample, around 24% were seen once. Sequenced input: blood, either unsorted or a sorted T cell fraction (not recorded which). The origin of the receptors is a male donor with ankylosing spondylitis.

The chain carries TRBV6-2 or TRBV6-3 and TRBJ2-1, with D possibly TRBD2 on 6 matching bases. V was trimmed by 5 bases and J by 1 base, leaving 12 bases between them. This CDR3 spans 15 amino acids. Germline CDR1 and CDR2: MNHEY and SVGEGT. The CDR3 here is CASSHGTPSYNEQFF. In nucleotides, the CDR3 is TGTGCCAGCAGTCACGGGACTCCGTCCTACAATGAGCAGTTCTTC.

This clonotype was counted many times. The genes are TRBV29-1 and TRBJ2-1; 7 nucleotides match TRBD2. The CDR3 has 15 residues. The germline V gene encodes CDR1 SQVTM and CDR2 ANQGSEA. V was pared by 4 bases and J by 0 bases, with 6 bases of the junction left unmatched. The CDR3 region is CSVASGRSSYNEQFF. The CDR3 DNA is TGCAGCGTTGCTAGCGGTCGGAGCTCCTACAATGAGCAGTTCTTC.

V gene TRBV10-3 combines with J gene TRBJ2-1; D is ambiguous. Deletions cut 4 bases from V and 0 bases from J, with 13 bases between. Germline V gene lookup returns CDR1 ENHRY and CDR2 SYGVKD. This CDR3 comprises 16 residues. The CDR3 region is CAISVSPWSSYNEQFF. CDR3 nucleotides: TGTGCCATCAGTGTCTCCCCGTGGAGCTCCTACAATGAGCAGTTCTTC.

This clonotype was seen only a few times. The chain is built from TRBV7-9 and TRBJ2-3; TRBD2 agrees at 11 bases. The CDR3 has 17 residues. Trimming removed 5 bases from V and 4 bases from J; junction bases left unmatched: 11. Germline-derived CDR1 and CDR2 are SEHNR and FQNEAQ (reference sequence). DNA for the CDR3: TGTGCCAGCAGCGACCCGGGACTAGCGGAAAAGCCAGATACGCAGTATTTT. It encodes CASSDPGLAEKPDTQYF.

The V gene is TRBV24-1, the J gene TRBJ2-6; D is unclear. The V gene lost 1 base and the J gene lost 4 bases, with 10 bases spanning the gap. This CDR3 is built from 16 residues. Germline V gives CDR1 KGHDR, CDR2 SFDVKD. Written as DNA, the CDR3 is TGTGCCACCAGTGATTTAGGTTGGACCGGGGCCAACGTCCTGACTTTC. This codes for CATSDLGWTGANVLTF.

This clonotype was observed a handful of times. The rearrangement links TRBV12-3 or TRBV12-4 to TRBJ1-5; 8 bases agree with TRBD1. The CDR3 sequence is 14 residues long. The J segment lost 6 bases and the V segment lost 5 bases, leaving 6 bases of the junction unmatched. The CDR3 loop is CASSTDRGSQPQHF. Written as DNA, the CDR3 is TGTGCCAGCAGTACCGACAGGGGCAGTCAGCCCCAGCATTTT.

Regarding this clonotype: A much larger clone is a single base away; this may be a read error. The chain carries TRBV7-2 and TRBJ2-7; 11 positions agree with TRBD2. The closer fit of TRBJ2-1 to the DNA end suggests the J call may be wrong. The CDR3 is made up of 16 amino acids. From germline, CDR1 is SGHTA and CDR2 FQGNSA. In DNA form, the CDR3 reads TGTGCCAGCAGCTCCGGGACTAGCGGAGCCTCCTACGAGCAGTTCTTC. This codes for CASSSGTSGASYEQFF.

The rearrangement uses TRBV7-9 and TRBJ1-1; no clear D. CDR3 length equals 15 residues. The V end was cut by 5 bases, the J end by 1 base, with 14 bases between. Germline values: CDR1 SEHNR, CDR2 FQNEAQ (reference sequence). CDR3 region: CASSLPTVSNTEAFF. CDR3 in DNA: TGTGCCAGCAGCCTCCCGACCGTCTCGAACACTGAAGCTTTCTTT.

This clonotype appeared a few times. The V call is TRBV9, the J call TRBJ2-7; 10 nucleotides align to TRBD2. Unmatched junction bases numbered 7, after V lost 0 bases and J lost 4 bases. The CDR3 consists of 16 residues. Germline values: CDR1 SGDLS, CDR2 YYNGEE. The CDR3 nucleotides read TGTGCCAGCAGCGTAGGAGAAGCGGGAGGGTATTACGAGCAGTACTTC. As protein: CASSVGEAGGYYEQYF.

This chain links TRBV19 with TRBJ2-2, with D possibly matching TRBD1 (6 bases). The germline V gene encodes CDR1 LNHDA and CDR2 SQIVND (reference sequence). The length of the CDR3 is 17 residues. Trimming removed 2 bases at V and 7 bases at J, with 20 bases between. DNA for the CDR3: TGTGCCAGTAGTATACCCTCTGGACAGCCGAGGGGCGGGGAGCTGTTTTTT. Its protein is CASSIPSGQPRGGELFF.

The V call is TRBV5-6, the J call TRBJ2-2; no reliable D call. The CDR3 has 14 amino acids. Germline-derived CDR1 and CDR2 are SGHDT and YYEEEE. V was clipped by 4 bases and J by 4 bases, with 11 bases between them. This chain's CDR3 is CASSLQLGTGELFF. In nucleotides, the CDR3 is TGTGCCAGCAGCCTCCAGTTGGGCACCGGGGAGCTGTTTTTT.

The chain's CDR3 is CAGSGGAGNTIYF. The CDR3 nucleotides are TGTGCCGGCTCCGGGGGAGCCGGAAACACCATATATTTT. J is TRBJ1-3 and V is TRBV2, with D possibly TRBD1 on 5 matching bases. CDR1 and CDR2 from the germline V gene are SNHLY and FYNNEI. Trimming stripped 11 bases from V and 4 bases from J, with 15 bases between. There are 13 residues in the CDR3.

This clonotype turned up a few times. The CDR3 bases are TGTGCCAGCAGGAATCTAGCGGGACCATCCTACAATGAGCAGTTCTTC. This encodes CASRNLAGPSYNEQFF. V is TRBV28 and J is TRBJ2-1; TRBD2 agrees at 9 bases. J lost 1 base, V lost 6 bases, and 7 bases had no gene match. Germline V CDR1 and CDR2: MDHEN, SYDVKM. The CDR3 runs 16 residues.

The V gene is TRBV20-1, the J gene TRBJ1-2; 8 positions agree with TRBD1. Germline CDR1 and CDR2: DFQATT and SNEGSKA (reference sequence). CDR3 length: 14 amino acids. V gave up 1 base and J gave up 2 bases; unmatched junction bases: 3. The DNA for the CDR3 is TGCAGTGCTAGAGGGGGGACAGGCAACTATGGCTACACCTTC. The encoded protein is CSARGGTGNYGYTF.

The gene calls are TRBV6-1 and TRBJ1-3, with 7 bases lining up with TRBD1. The CDR3 is made up of 15 amino acids. In germline, CDR1 is MNHNS, CDR2 SASEGT. Trimming cost V 5 bases and J 3 bases; bases outside gene matches: 7. This CDR3 reads CASSSTGDSGNTIYF. Written as DNA, the CDR3 is TGTGCCAGCAGTAGTACAGGGGATAGTGGAAACACCATATATTTT.

This clonotype has more than one count but fewer than ten. V gene TRBV7-2 combines with J gene TRBJ2-1; TRBD1 agrees at 9 bases. The CDR3 runs 15 residues. V dropped 1 base and J dropped 7; count of bases not matched to a gene: 5. Germline CDR1 is SGHTA and CDR2 is FQGNSA. CDR3 coding DNA: TGTGCCAGCAGCTTAGACCCGGGACAGGGAAATGAGCAGTTCTTC. The encoded protein is CASSLDPGQGNEQFF.

The V and J genes are TRBV2 and TRBJ2-1, with 8 bases aligning to TRBD1. V gave up 7 bases and J gave up 1 base; unmatched junction bases: 3. The length of the CDR3 is 14 residues. Germline values: CDR1 SNHLY, CDR2 FYNNEI. The CDR3 coding sequence is TGTGCCAGCACCAGGACAGGGTCCTACAATGAGCAGTTCTTC. It yields the protein CASTRTGSYNEQFF.

The V gene is TRBV5-6, the J gene TRBJ2-1, with no clear D. With 2 bases removed from V and 4 bases from J, the gap between germline ends came to 13 bases. Germline CDR1 and CDR2: SGHDT and YYEEEE. This CDR3 contains 15 residues. CDR3 residues: CASSFNPDGYNEQFF. For the CDR3, the DNA is TGTGCCAGCAGCTTTAACCCCGACGGGTACAATGAGCAGTTCTTC.

There are a few counts of this clonotype. The CDR3 coding sequence is TGTGCCAGCAGCCCAGGGAGCGGTACCTACGAGCAGTACTTC. Translation: CASSPGSGTYEQYF. The rearrangement uses TRBV5-4 and TRBJ2-7; perhaps D is TRBD1 or TRBD2 (5 bases each). V lost 4 bases and J lost 2, with 13 bases in between. The CDR3 is 14 residues long. CDR1 and CDR2 (germline): SGHNT, YYREEE (reference sequence).

This clonotype appeared a few times. The chain joins TRBV20-1 to TRBJ2-7; 9 bases are shared with TRBD2. This CDR3 contains 14 residues. From germline, CDR1 is DFQATT and CDR2 SNEGSKA (reference sequence). The V and J ends lost 3 bases and 2 bases, in that order; junction bases with no gene match: 5. This CDR3 is CSARGLAVTYEQYF. In DNA form, the CDR3 reads TGCAGTGCTAGGGGACTAGCAGTAACCTACGAGCAGTACTTC.

J is TRBJ2-3 and V is TRBV11-2; D might be TRBD1 (6 bases). This CDR3 has 16 residues. V was clipped by 1 base and J by 2 bases, with 13 bases between them. CDR1 and CDR2 from the germline V gene are SGHAT and FQNNGV. In nucleotides, the CDR3 is TGTGCCAGCAGCTTAGGAGGCAGGGGCCTCACAGATACGCAGTATTTT. Its translation is CASSLGGRGLTDTQYF. The variable domain in full, with the rest retrieved from reference TRBV11-2 and TRBJ2-3, is EAGVAQSPRYKIIEKRQSVAFWCNPISGHATLYWYQQILGQGPKLLIQFQNNGVVDDSQLPKDRFSAERLKGVDSTLKIQPAKLEDSAVYLCASSLGGRGLTDTQYFGPGTRLTVL.

The rearrangement uses TRBV4-2 and TRBJ2-3; 11 positions agree with TRBD1. With V trimmed by 0 bases and J by 3 bases, 5 bases remained unmatched. CDR1 and CDR2 (germline): LGHNA, YNFKEQ. This CDR3 contains 17 residues. The CDR3 sequence: CASSQDPGQGGTDTQYF. The CDR3 bases are TGTGCCAGCAGCCAAGACCCGGGACAGGGGGGGACAGATACGCAGTATTTT.

This clonotype occurred a few times. V usage is TRBV15 and J usage is TRBJ2-3, with 7 bases aligning to TRBD1. In germline, CDR1 is LNHNV, CDR2 YYDKDF (reference sequence). J gave up 6 bases and V 2 bases, and 5 bases lay outside the gene matches. This CDR3 has 14 residues. The CDR3: CATSRNTGADTQYF. CDR3 DNA sequence: TGTGCCACCAGCAGAAACACAGGGGCCGATACGCAGTATTTT.

The chain combines TRBV25-1 with TRBJ2-5; D is ambiguous. There are 13 residues in the CDR3. Germline CDR1 MGHDK, CDR2 SYGVNS. Trimming stripped 0 bases from V and 2 bases from J, with 4 bases between. The CDR3 DNA sequence: TGTGCCAGCAGTGAATACAGTCAAGAGACCCAGTACTTC. This translates into CASSEYSQETQYF. The full variable domain, with the rest looked up from reference TRBV25-1 and TRBJ2-5, is EADIYQTPRYLVIGTGKKITLECSQTMGHDKMYWYQQDPGMELHLIHYSYGVNSTEKGDLSSESTVSRIRTEHFPLTLESARPSHTSQYLCASSEYSQETQYFGPGTRLLVL.

The sample holds one count of this clonotype. Mismatch with germline at one junction end may stem from a read error. This chain connects TRBV7-7 to TRBJ2-2; D is undetermined. CDR3 length: 14 residues. Germline CDR1 and CDR2: SSHAT and FNYEAQ (reference sequence). As DNA, the CDR3 is TGTGCTAGCAGCTCGATTAAGTCTACCGGGGAGCTGTTTTTT. Protein sequence: CASSSIKSTGELFF.

J is TRBJ1-5 and V is TRBV7-3, with a weak D call TRBD1 (5 bases). This CDR3 has 16 residues. From germline, CDR1 is SGHTA and CDR2 FQGTGA. Trimming removed 5 bases from V and 4 bases from J, with 18 bases in between. Written as DNA, the CDR3 is TGTGCCAGCAGCCACCTCGCGGGACGGGAGAATCAGCCCCAGCATTTT. It specifies CASSHLAGRENQPQHF.